This T cell receptor (beta chain) stems from a study of T-cell reconstitution after alpha-beta-depleted transplantation in children. The authors prepared the TCRbeta library with unique molecular identifiers. TCRdb re-analysed the PCR reads in MiXCR, keeping a single row per CDR3 protein. Of over 400,000 distinct CDR3 sequences listed, under 15% are singletons. Germline V CDR1 and CDR2: SGDLS, YYNGEE. The CDR3 is 15 amino acids. The V gene end was trimmed by 4 bases and the J gene end by 3 bases; junction bases not matched to a gene: 10. The sequence was collected from a human donor who donated a stem cell graft to a child with combined immunodeficiency. Sequences were derived from PBMCs from the stem cell graft donor, sampled from the stem cell graft. The chain employs TRBV9 and TRBJ2-7, with 7 bases aligning to TRBD1. In DNA form, the CDR3 reads TGTGCCAGCAGCCCACCCGTCCGACAGGGCTACGAGCAGTACTTC. Translating it yields CASSPPVRQGYEQYF.